The rows below give T cell receptor beta chains drawn from one sample of a study of T cells in Graves' hyperthyroidism and ophthalmopathy. MiXCR, run by TCRdb on the multiplex PCR reads, gives a single entry per CDR3 protein. Of hundreds of thousands of distinct CDR3 sequences listed, about 14% are singletons. What was sequenced was blood. The receptors here all came from a woman between 45 and 65 years old with Graves' ophthalmopathy. The CDR3 runs from the conserved cysteine through the conserved F or W. The D gene is left open where the match is weak. Clone size is given for some rows only: seen once, a few or many times, or a class if the clone is expanded.

J gene,D gene,V gene,clone size,CDR3 DNA,CDR3 protein
TRBJ1-1,TRBD1,TRBV10-3,many,TGTGCCATCAGTGAGCCAGGGACAGCGAACACTGAAGCTTTCTTT,CAISEPGTANTEAFF
TRBJ2-5,TRBD2,TRBV27,many,TGTGCCAGCACCAGCGGGAGAGGGACCCAAGAGACCCAGTACTTC,CASTSGRGTQETQYF
TRBJ2-5,TRBD2,TRBV7-9,many,TGTGCCAGCAGCTTCGGACTAGCGGGAGTGAGGGAGACCCAGTACTTC,CASSFGLAGVRETQYF
TRBJ1-3,.,TRBV19,.,TGTGCCAGTAAACTCCTGACCTCTGGAAACACCATATATTTT,CASKLLTSGNTIYF
TRBJ1-1,TRBD1,TRBV27,many,TGTGCCAGCAGTTTTCTCGCGACAGGGATTTACACTGAAGCTTTCTTT,CASSFLATGIYTEAFF
TRBJ2-5,TRBD2,TRBV4-3,few,TGCGCCAGCAGCCACACAGCGGGAGTAATCCAAGAGACCCAGTACTTC,CASSHTAGVIQETQYF
TRBJ2-1,.,TRBV28,many,TGTGCCAGCAGTTTAATCCACTTTTCCTACAATGAGCAGTTCTTC,CASSLIHFSYNEQFF
TRBJ2-4,.,TRBV4-2,.,TGTGCCAGCAGCCAAGATCGAGCGAGCAAAAACATTCAGTACTTC,CASSQDRASKNIQYF
TRBJ2-7,TRBD2,TRBV6-1,.,TGTGCCAGCCGACTAGCGGGAGGGACAACGAGTGAGCAGTACTTC,CASRLAGGTTSEQYF
TRBJ2-3,TRBD2,TRBV27,many,TGTGCCAGCAGTTTTCTGGGGGGGGGGACAGATACGCAGTATTTT,CASSFLGGGTDTQYF
TRBJ2-1,TRBD1,TRBV24-1,many,TGTGCCACCAGTGACCCGGGACAGGGAGACAATGAGCAGTTCTTC,CATSDPGQGDNEQFF
TRBJ2-3,.,TRBV12-3/TRBV12-4,.,TGTGCCAGCCTTCGGGGGTCCACAGATACGCAGTATTTT,CASLRGSTDTQYF
TRBJ2-1,TRBD2,TRBV7-9,many,TGTGCCAGCAACCCCTCCCTAGCGGGAGTCTACAATGAGCAGTTCTTC,CASNPSLAGVYNEQFF
TRBJ2-7,TRBD2,TRBV7-2,many,TGTGCCAGCAGCTTAAAGGCGGGAGTCGGAGAGCAGTACTTC,CASSLKAGVGEQYF
TRBJ2-2,TRBD1,TRBV7-9,few,TGTGCCAGCAGCTTAACTCCTTTGACAGGGGGCAATAACGGGGAGCTGTTTTTT,CASSLTPLTGGNNGELFF
TRBJ2-7,.,TRBV7-9,few,TGTGCCAGCAGTCTGACCAGGGGCGTGAGGGACGAGCAGTACTTC,CASSLTRGVRDEQYF
TRBJ1-1,.,TRBV5-1,many,TGCGCCAGCAGCTTGGGGGCAGGAAGGAGCACTGAAGCTTTCTTT,CASSLGAGRSTEAFF
TRBJ2-2,TRBD1,TRBV5-1,few,TGCGCCAGCAGCTTTACCGGGACAGGGGGACCCGGGGGCACCGGGGAGCTGTTTTTT,CASSFTGTGGPGGTGELFF
TRBJ2-7,TRBD2,TRBV10-3,few,TGTGCCTCAGGGAGGGGAGACTACGAGCAGTACTTC,CASGRGDYEQYF
TRBJ2-1,.,TRBV30,many,TGTGCCTGGGGGAGGTCCTACAATGAGCAGTTCTTC,CAWGRSYNEQFF
TRBJ2-1,.,TRBV20-1,.,TGCAGTGCTAGAATAAAAGCGAGTGAGCAGTTCTTC,CSARIKASEQFF
TRBJ2-3,TRBD2,TRBV20-1,many,TGCAGTGCAGGGGAAACTAGCGGGGTCACAGATACGCAGTATTTT,CSAGETSGVTDTQYF
TRBJ2-2,TRBD2,TRBV20-1,many,TGCAGTGCTAGAGATTATAGCGGGAGGGCGGTCACCGGGGAGCTGTTTTTT,CSARDYSGRAVTGELFF
TRBJ2-1,.,TRBV5-4,few,TGTGCCAGCAGCGAACTTCTACAGGGTGGCGATGAGCAGTTCTTC,CASSELLQGGDEQFF
TRBJ1-5,.,TRBV7-3,.,TGTGCCAGCAGCCCTCGGGGAATAGGTCAGCCCCAGCATTTT,CASSPRGIGQPQHF
TRBJ1-6,.,TRBV6-4,.,TGTGCCAGCAGTGACTCGATCGGGACACCCCTCCACTTT,CASSDSIGTPLHF
TRBJ2-1,.,TRBV20-1,many,TGCAGTGCTGGAATAAGGCGAGGGGCAAATGAGCAGTTCTTC,CSAGIRRGANEQFF
TRBJ2-1,.,TRBV12-3/TRBV12-4,many,TGTGCCAGCAGTTTAGTTTTTGTTAATGAGCAGTTCTTC,CASSLVFVNEQFF
TRBJ1-5,.,TRBV6-5,.,TGTGCCAGCAGTTACTCGATTTTGGCAGATTATAGCAATCAGCCCCAGCATTTT,CASSYSILADYSNQPQHF
TRBJ2-2,.,TRBV2,many,TGTGCCAGCAGTGATGATGCCGGGGAGCTGTTTTTT,CASSDDAGELFF
TRBJ1-2,TRBD1,TRBV25-1,few,TGTGCCAGCAGTGGGGGACAGGGGCTCTATGGCTACACCTTC,CASSGGQGLYGYTF
TRBJ2-2,.,TRBV28,many,TGTGCCAGCAGTTCCACCGGGGAGCTGTTTTTT,CASSSTGELFF
TRBJ2-7,.,TRBV14,few,TGTGCCAGCAGCCATCGGGCCGGGATCGTAAACGAGCAGTACTTC,CASSHRAGIVNEQYF
TRBJ2-3,TRBD2,TRBV27,few,TGTGCCAGCAGGATGGGAGGGACTAGCGGGGGCACAGATACGCAGTATTTT,CASRMGGTSGGTDTQYF
TRBJ2-3,.,TRBV7-6,.,TGTGCCAGCAGCAGCCCCCCGGAAGGCACAGATACGCAGTATTTT,CASSSPPEGTDTQYF
TRBJ1-1,TRBD1,TRBV20-1,many,TGCAGTGCTCCCGGGACAGGGAACACTGAAGCTTTCTTT,CSAPGTGNTEAFF
TRBJ2-5,TRBD2,TRBV7-6,.,TGTGCCAGCAGCTTAGGAGCGGGGGGCCAGTACTTC,CASSLGAGGQYF
TRBJ2-7,TRBD2,TRBV6-2/TRBV6-3,few,TGTGCCAGCAGTTACACCTCACTAGCGATGGACTACGAGCAGTACTTC,CASSYTSLAMDYEQYF
TRBJ2-7,.,TRBV2,many,TGTGCCAGCAGTCTGCCCTTGGGGGAGAGTGGCTACGAGCAGTACTTC,CASSLPLGESGYEQYF
TRBJ2-5,TRBD1,TRBV9,.,TGTGCCAGCAGCGCGCCCGGGACAGGGCTTCAAGAGACCCAGTACTTC,CASSAPGTGLQETQYF
TRBJ2-7,.,TRBV6-2/TRBV6-3,many,TGTGCCAGCAGTTACGGGCAGGGGTTGACCTACGAGCAGTACTTC,CASSYGQGLTYEQYF
TRBJ2-7,TRBD2,TRBV28,many,TGTGCCAGCAGTAACGGGGGGGGCGGCCCCTACTACGAGCAGTACTTC,CASSNGGGGPYYEQYF
TRBJ2-1,.,TRBV19,.,TGTGCCAGTTCTCTTAAGTACTACAATGAGCAGTTCTTC,CASSLKYYNEQFF
TRBJ2-1,TRBD2,TRBV7-9,.,TGTGCCAGCAGCTTAGCAGGACTAGCGGGAGAAGAGCAGTTCTTC,CASSLAGLAGEEQFF
TRBJ2-1,.,TRBV28,many,TGTGCCAGCAGGGCCGGGTCTTCGAGATACAATGAGCAGTTCTTC,CASRAGSSRYNEQFF
TRBJ2-5,.,TRBV28,.,TGTGCCAGCAACAAAGACACGTACCCCCATTACTTC,CASNKDTYPHYF
TRBJ2-3,.,TRBV7-3,many,TGTGCCAGCAGCTTAAGAGGCGGCAGCACAGATACGCAGTATTTT,CASSLRGGSTDTQYF
TRBJ1-3,.,TRBV20-1,.,TGCAGTGCTAGAGATAGCAGGGAAGGAAACACCATATATTTT,CSARDSREGNTIYF